Following are 24 T cell receptor beta chains from one sample sequenced in a study of T-cell reconstitution after alpha-beta-depleted transplantation in children. Unique molecular identifiers were incorporated during preparation of the TCRbeta library. TCRdb redid the calling of the PCR reads with MiXCR, one entry per CDR3 protein. Counted here are hundreds of thousands of distinct CDR3 sequences, roughly 9% occurring once; the ten biggest clones make up over 5.5%. The starting material was PBMCs from the stem cell graft donor, obtained from the stem cell graft. The origin of the receptors is a human donor who donated a stem cell graft to a child with acute lymphoblastic leukemia.

There are many counts of this clonotype. This sequence joins TRBV11-1 and TRBJ1-1, with 9 bases fitting TRBD1. The J segment lost 11 bases and the V segment lost 8 bases, leaving 12 bases of the junction unmatched. The germline V gene encodes CDR1 SGHAT and CDR2 FQDESV (reference sequence). The CDR3 has 13 amino acids. CDR3 sequence: CASAPGQGLMAFF. The CDR3, as DNA: TGTGCCAGCGCCCCGGGACAGGGACTAATGGCTTTCTTT.

J is TRBJ2-7 and V is TRBV29-1; D is unclear. The CDR3 runs 13 residues. Trimming removed 3 bases from V and 2 bases from J, with 11 bases in between. The V gene's germline CDR1 is SQVTM and CDR2 ANQGSEA. The CDR3 reads CSVEGDTPYEQYF. The CDR3 DNA is TGCAGCGTTGAGGGTGACACCCCCTACGAGCAGTACTTC.

This clonotype was recorded a few times. This chain uses TRBV7-2 with TRBJ2-7; TRBD1 might be the D (6 bases). The CDR3 spans 14 residues. Germline V gene sequence: CDR1 SGHTA, CDR2 FQGNSA. The germline V and J ends were trimmed by 5 bases and 6 bases, with 17 bases remaining between them. CDR3 sequence (DNA): TGTGCCAGCAGCGCCAACAGGGTTGCTAGCGAGCAGTACTTC. Its translation is CASSANRVASEQYF.

This clonotype was counted only a few times. The chain is built from TRBV12-3 or TRBV12-4 and TRBJ2-3; the match to TRBD2 covers 9 bases. The CDR3 extends over 18 amino acids. The V gene end was trimmed by 7 bases and the J gene end by 0 bases; junction bases not matched to a gene: 14. As DNA, the CDR3 is TGTGCCAGCACCCCCTGGGGCGGGGGGGCATCTAGCACAGATACGCAGTATTTT. Translating gives CASTPWGGGASSTDTQYF.

This clonotype was picked up a small number of times. The chain carries TRBV10-3 and TRBJ2-1, with D perhaps matching TRBD2 (6 bases). The CDR3 is 14 amino acids. Germline V gene sequence: CDR1 ENHRY, CDR2 SYGVKD. Trimming took 4 bases from V and 7 from J, leaving 14 bases between them. The CDR3 nucleotides are TGTGCCATCAGTGGCCTCGGGGGAGATAATGAGCAGTTCTTC. Translating gives CAISGLGGDNEQFF.

This clonotype was detected many times. J is TRBJ2-7 and V is TRBV11-2; TRBD1 might be the D (6 bases). V was trimmed by 1 base and J by 3 bases, leaving 13 bases between them. The CDR3 contains 15 residues. Germline V gene sequence: CDR1 SGHAT, CDR2 FQNNGV. The CDR3 DNA follows: TGTGCCAGCAGCTTAGGGGCAGGGGACCTCTACGAGCAGTACTTC. It is translated as CASSLGAGDLYEQYF.

Only a few counts were recorded for this clonotype. The chain recombines TRBV4-3 with TRBJ2-3; D is undetermined. Trimming left V 0 bases short and J 6 bases short, with 7 bases between. Germline V gene lookup returns CDR1 LGHNA and CDR2 YSLEER. The CDR3 has 13 amino acids. Here the CDR3 reads CASSQESWDTQYF. The CDR3 DNA sequence: TGCGCCAGCAGCCAAGAGTCGTGGGATACGCAGTATTTT.

This sequence joins TRBV6-2 or TRBV6-3 and TRBJ2-7, with 8 bases aligning to TRBD1. The CDR3 length is 14 residues. V lost 2 bases to trimming and J lost 3 bases; unmatched junction nucleotides: 3. The germline V gene has CDR1 MNHEY and CDR2 SVGEGT. The CDR3 reads CASSYGQGGYEQYF. DNA for the CDR3: TGTGCCAGCAGTTACGGACAGGGAGGCTACGAGCAGTACTTC.

This clonotype was seen ten or more times. This chain links TRBV7-6 with TRBJ1-4; D gene uncertain. V gave up 5 bases and J gave up 6 bases, with 10 bases separating them. Germline CDR1 and CDR2: SGHVS and FNYEAQ. The CDR3 has 13 residues. Here the CDR3 DNA reads TGTGCCAGCAGCCCCAGGTCGGATGAAAAACTGTTTTTT. As protein: CASSPRSDEKLFF.

This clonotype was counted at least ten times. This chain uses TRBV7-9 with TRBJ2-1; 8 bases map to TRBD1. The CDR3 spans 14 residues. Unmatched junction bases numbered 6, after V lost 6 bases and J lost 5 bases. CDR1 SEHNR and CDR2 FQNEAQ come from the germline V gene (reference sequence). The chain's CDR3 is CASRFGQGHNEQFF. The CDR3 bases are TGTGCCAGCAGGTTTGGACAGGGCCACAATGAGCAGTTCTTC.

The J gene is TRBJ2-5, the V gene TRBV7-2; D is possibly TRBD2 (7 bases). V was clipped by 3 bases and J by 3 bases, with 14 bases between them. From germline, CDR1 is SGHTA and CDR2 FQGNSA. The CDR3 covers 15 residues. DNA for the CDR3: TGTGCCAGCAGCTTGGGGGGGGGCCTAGAAGAGACCCAGTACTTC. This codes for CASSLGGGLEETQYF.

The chain combines TRBV7-6 with TRBJ1-1; TRBD1 matches at 8 bases. Trimming cost V 0 bases and J 5 bases; bases outside gene matches: 8. CDR1 is SGHVS, CDR2 FNYEAQ, per germline. The CDR3 totals 16 residues. The CDR3 loop reads CASSLAPTGGRTEAFF. The CDR3 DNA sequence: TGTGCCAGCAGCTTAGCCCCTACAGGGGGTCGGACTGAAGCTTTCTTT.

This clonotype appeared many times. The genes are TRBV5-1 and TRBJ2-5, with D possibly TRBD1 on 6 matching bases. V shed 3 bases and J shed 1 base, with 10 bases lying between them. In germline, CDR1 is SGHRS, CDR2 YFSETQ. The CDR3 is 14 residues long. DNA for the CDR3: TGCGCCAGCAGCTGGACAGAACCCCAAGAGACCCAGTACTTC. Translated, it gives CASSWTEPQETQYF.

This clonotype was seen ten or more times. The chain has TRBV7-9 and TRBJ1-2; TRBD1 is a possible D gene (6 bases). Germline loops: CDR1 SEHNR, CDR2 FQNEAQ (reference sequence). This CDR3 has 16 residues. Trimming left V 5 bases short and J 1 base short, with 17 bases between. CDR3 residues: CASSHPRQDLNYGYTF. In DNA form, the CDR3 reads TGTGCCAGCAGCCACCCTCGACAGGATCTTAACTATGGCTACACCTTC.

This clonotype was detected a few times. The chain joins TRBV4-3 to TRBJ2-7; D perhaps matches TRBD1 (5 bases). The CDR3 runs to 14 residues. The ends were cut back, 0 bases at V and 1 base at J, with 7 bases in the middle. From germline, CDR1 is LGHNA and CDR2 YSLEER. CDR3 amino acids: CASSQDAGSYEQYF. The CDR3 region has the DNA TGCGCCAGCAGCCAAGACGCAGGGTCCTACGAGCAGTACTTC.

This clonotype was recorded many times. J is TRBJ1-3 and V is TRBV7-2; 7 bases agree with TRBD1. CDR1 and CDR2 from the germline V gene are SGHTA and FQGNSA. The CDR3 loop spans 15 amino acids. V gave up 2 bases and J gave up 4 bases; unmatched junction bases: 5. CDR3 sequence: CASSLRGQPGNTIYF. As DNA, the CDR3 is TGTGCCAGCAGCTTAAGGGGACAGCCAGGAAACACCATATATTTT.

The DNA of the CDR3 is TGTGCCAGCAGCCAAGACGCCCTCTATCAGCCCCAGCATTTT. Protein sequence: CASSQDALYQPQHF. This chain uses TRBV3-1 with TRBJ1-5, with D unclear. Germline-derived CDR1 and CDR2 are LGHDT and YNNKEL (reference sequence). The CDR3 is made up of 14 amino acids. V lost 0 bases and J 5 bases, leaving 8 bases between the germline ends.

The CDR3 here is CASSRPGPWGPEAFF. Written as DNA, the CDR3 is TGTGCCAGCAGCCGTCCTGGCCCGTGGGGGCCTGAAGCTTTCTTT. This chain connects TRBV12-3 or TRBV12-4 to TRBJ1-1, with D possibly being TRBD1 (6 bases). This CDR3 is 15 amino acids long. V lost 6 bases, J lost 6 bases, and 20 bases lay in between.

This clonotype has a handful of counts. V is TRBV29-1 and J is TRBJ1-1; maybe TRBD1 (6 bases). The germline CDR1 and CDR2 sequences are SQVTM and ANQGSEA. Trimming took 6 bases from V and 12 from J, leaving 17 bases between them. This CDR3 has 11 amino acids. The CDR3 DNA reads TGCAGCGTCAACAGGGCCCCTCTGTCTTTCTTT. It translates to CSVNRAPLSFF.

This clonotype occurred a few times. The chain has TRBV7-2 and TRBJ2-7; D might be TRBD2 (6 bases). V lost 5 bases, J lost 3 bases, and 23 bases lay in between. CDR1 is SGHTA, CDR2 FQGNSA, per germline. The CDR3 runs to 17 residues. The CDR3 DNA reads TGTGCCAGCAGCCCGAAAAACCTAGCGCGAACCTTCTACGAGCAGTACTTC. Encoded protein: CASSPKNLARTFYEQYF.

The rearrangement uses TRBV5-1 and TRBJ1-2; TRBD1 agrees at 9 bases. J gave up 1 base and V 4 bases, and 5 bases lay outside the gene matches. The CDR3 totals 15 residues. Germline CDR1 reads SGHRS; CDR2 reads YFSETQ. CDR3 nucleotides: TGCGCCAGCAGCCTGGGACAGGGAGTTAACTATGGCTACACCTTC. Amino acid sequence: CASSLGQGVNYGYTF.

V and J are TRBV6-5 and TRBJ1-1; TRBD1 might be the D (5 bases). The CDR3 covers 17 residues. Germline CDR1 is MNHEY and CDR2 is SVGAGI. Deletions cut 10 bases from V and 0 bases from J, with 24 bases between. The CDR3 sequence is CATADPTKGYMNTEAFF. The CDR3 region has the DNA TGTGCCACCGCAGACCCGACAAAGGGGTACATGAACACTGAAGCTTTCTTT.

J is TRBJ1-6 and V is TRBV27, with D possibly TRBD1 on 6 matching bases. Trimming cost V 3 bases and J 9 bases, with 15 bases left between them. Germline-derived CDR1 and CDR2 are MNHEY and SMNVEV (reference sequence). There are 15 residues in the CDR3. The DNA of the CDR3 is TGTGCCAGCAGTTTTCTGAGGGAAGGGGGTTCACCCCTCCACTTT. Residues: CASSFLREGGSPLHF.

This chain uses TRBV6-1 with TRBJ2-3, with 8 bases fitting TRBD1. Germline CDR1 reads MNHNS; CDR2 reads SASEGT. CDR3 length equals 14 residues. Trimming at V came to 6 bases and at J to 4 bases, leaving 6 bases not matched to a gene. This chain's CDR3 is CASRVTGEADTQYF. The CDR3 DNA reads as TGTGCCAGCAGAGTGACAGGGGAGGCAGATACGCAGTATTTT.